The TCR beta chain under discussion was sequenced for a study of Siglec-9 on CD8 T cells in melanoma. On this clone itself: What it binds is unknown.

Only in-frame clones appear in the TCRdb table, and some are missing; sequencing was by immunoSEQ multiplex PCR. Of some 27,000 clones in the sample, roughly 78% were seen once. Study-wide findings and caveats: Siglec-9 reportedly marks and regulates an effector memory CD8+ T-cell subset apparently accumulating in melanoma tumors.

The CDR3 is 17 amino acids. V trimming: 2 bases; J trimming: 8 bases; junction bases outside the gene matches: 9. Germline V gene lookup returns CDR1 SGHNT and CDR2 YENEEA. This sequence was found in a human donor in good health. This chain uses TRBV11-3 with TRBJ2-1; 13 positions agree with TRBD2. The specimen sequenced was Siglec-9- CD8+ T cells sorted from blood. This CDR3 is CASSLRGGTSGNYEQFF. In DNA form, the CDR3 reads TGTGCCAGCAGCTTAAGGGGCGGGACTAGCGGGAACTATGAGCAGTTCTTC. The whole variable domain, filled in from reference TRBV11-3 and TRBJ2-1, reads EAGVVQSPRYKIIEKKQPVAFWCNPISGHNTLYWYLQNLGQGPELLIRYENEEAVDDSQLPKDRFSAERLKGVDSTLKIQPAELGDSAVYLCASSLRGGTSGNYEQFFGPGTRLTVL.